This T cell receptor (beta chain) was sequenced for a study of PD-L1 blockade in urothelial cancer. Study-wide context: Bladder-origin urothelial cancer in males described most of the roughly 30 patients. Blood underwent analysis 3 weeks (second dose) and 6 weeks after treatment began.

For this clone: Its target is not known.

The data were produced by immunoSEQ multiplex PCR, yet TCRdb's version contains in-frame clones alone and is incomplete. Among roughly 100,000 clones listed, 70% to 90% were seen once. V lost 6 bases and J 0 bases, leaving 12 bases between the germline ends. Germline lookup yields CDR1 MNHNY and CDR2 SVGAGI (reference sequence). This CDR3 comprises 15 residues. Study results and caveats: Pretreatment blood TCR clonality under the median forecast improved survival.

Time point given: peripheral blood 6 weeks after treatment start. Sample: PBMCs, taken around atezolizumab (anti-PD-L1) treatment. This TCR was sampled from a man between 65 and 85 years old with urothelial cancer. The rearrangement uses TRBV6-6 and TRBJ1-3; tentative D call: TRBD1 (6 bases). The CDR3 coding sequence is TGTGCCAGCAGAAGACAGGACAGCTCTGGAAACACCATATATTTT. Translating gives CASRRQDSSGNTIYF.